This is a list of T cell receptor beta chains from one sample in a study of T cells in Graves' hyperthyroidism and ophthalmopathy. TCRdb fed the multiplex PCR reads into MiXCR, producing one record per CDR3 protein. The sample contains approximately 640,000 distinct CDR3 sequences, roughly 16% of which appear only once. What was sequenced was blood. The receptors originated from a woman aged 25-40 years with Graves' hyperthyroidism. The CDR3 runs from the conserved cysteine through the conserved F or W. The order of the fields is CDR3 DNA, CDR3 protein, CDR3 length, D gene, V gene, clone size, J gene. A D gene is named only where the DNA matches it firmly. Where a row states a size, it is once, few, many or the class of an expanded clone; other rows omit it.

DNA: TGTGCCTGGCGTCAGACCTGGAACACTGAAGCTTTCTTT; CDR3: CAWRQTWNTEAFF; length: 13; D: NA; V: TRBV30; size: many; J: TRBJ1-1
DNA: TGCAGTGCTAGAGGAGCGGACAGTGAAGCTTTCTTT; CDR3: CSARGADSEAFF; length: 12; D: NA; V: TRBV20-1; size: NA; J: TRBJ1-1
DNA: TGTGCCAGCAGCTTAGCGGGAGCGGGGCCTGAGCAGTTCTTC; CDR3: CASSLAGAGPEQFF; length: 14; D: TRBD2; V: TRBV7-3; size: many; J: TRBJ2-1
DNA: TGTGCCAGCTCGCCTATCGGGACAGGTGGAGATACGCAGTATTTT; CDR3: CASSPIGTGGDTQYF; length: 15; D: TRBD1; V: TRBV18; size: NA; J: TRBJ2-3
DNA: TGCAGTGCAAAACAGGGGGCGAGGGGAGAGACCCAGTACTTC; CDR3: CSAKQGARGETQYF; length: 14; D: TRBD1; V: TRBV20-1; size: many; J: TRBJ2-5
DNA: TGCAGTGCTAGAGATCAGGGGGCGATGGCGGATACGCAGTATTTT; CDR3: CSARDQGAMADTQYF; length: 15; D: TRBD1; V: TRBV20-1; size: many; J: TRBJ2-3
DNA: TGTGCCAGCATGGGCGGGAGAATCAATGAGCAGTTCTTC; CDR3: CASMGGRINEQFF; length: 13; D: TRBD2; V: TRBV5-8; size: few; J: TRBJ2-1
DNA: TGTGCCAGCAGCGGCACTAGCTCCATTCAGTACTTC; CDR3: CASSGTSSIQYF; length: 12; D: NA; V: TRBV9; size: NA; J: TRBJ2-4
DNA: TGCAGTGCTAGTTTCGCTAGCGGGAGTCCAGATACGCAGTATTTT; CDR3: CSASFASGSPDTQYF; length: 15; D: TRBD2; V: TRBV20-1; size: NA; J: TRBJ2-3
DNA: TGTGCCAGCAGCTCGAGGGGAGAACTAGCGGGAGGATCCGATGAGCAGTTCTTC; CDR3: CASSSRGELAGGSDEQFF; length: 18; D: TRBD2; V: TRBV7-9; size: few; J: TRBJ2-1
DNA: TGCAGTGCTAGAGTCAGGACTAGCGGGAAAAGCTCCTACGAGCAGTACTTC; CDR3: CSARVRTSGKSSYEQYF; length: 17; D: TRBD2; V: TRBV20-1; size: many; J: TRBJ2-7
DNA: TGTGCCAGCAGCCAAGATTACGCGGGAGGCAACAATGAGCAGTTCTTC; CDR3: CASSQDYAGGNNEQFF; length: 16; D: TRBD2; V: TRBV4-2; size: NA; J: TRBJ2-1
DNA: TGTGCCAGCAGTCTTACGGACACCAACACTGAAGCTTTCTTT; CDR3: CASSLTDTNTEAFF; length: 14; D: NA; V: TRBV11-3; size: few; J: TRBJ1-1
DNA: TGTGCCAGCAGGCCCTCCGCTACACGGAACGGGGAGCTGTTTTTT; CDR3: CASRPSATRNGELFF; length: 15; D: NA; V: TRBV2; size: many; J: TRBJ2-2
DNA: TGCAGTGCTAGACGCGAGAGAACCCGTGGTTACGAGCAGTACTTC; CDR3: CSARRERTRGYEQYF; length: 15; D: NA; V: TRBV20-1; size: few; J: TRBJ2-7
DNA: TGTGCCAGCAGCTTAGAATCGTCCACCAACACCGGGGAGCTGTTTTTT; CDR3: CASSLESSTNTGELFF; length: 16; D: NA; V: TRBV11-3; size: NA; J: TRBJ2-2
DNA: TGCAGCGTCTCAGGGGGGACAGGGAACACCGGGGAGCTGTTTTTT; CDR3: CSVSGGTGNTGELFF; length: 15; D: TRBD1; V: TRBV29-1; size: many; J: TRBJ2-2
DNA: TGTGCCAGCAGTAAGGGCCCCGGGGGAAGCAATCAGCCCCAGCATTTT; CDR3: CASSKGPGGSNQPQHF; length: 16; D: NA; V: TRBV6-1; size: many; J: TRBJ1-5
DNA: TGTGCCAGCAGTGGGGGCACCTACGAGCAGTACTTC; CDR3: CASSGGTYEQYF; length: 12; D: NA; V: TRBV6-1; size: NA; J: TRBJ2-7
DNA: TGTGCCAGCAGTTTATCGCGGGGCTACAATGAGCAGTTCTTC; CDR3: CASSLSRGYNEQFF; length: 14; D: NA; V: TRBV27; size: many; J: TRBJ2-1
DNA: TGCAGTGCTAGAGGGACTAGCGGGGCCTACAATGAGCAGTTCTTC; CDR3: CSARGTSGAYNEQFF; length: 15; D: TRBD2; V: TRBV20-1; size: many; J: TRBJ2-1
DNA: TGTGCCTGGACCCAAGGGGCTAGGGGCGAGCAGTACTTC; CDR3: CAWTQGARGEQYF; length: 13; D: NA; V: TRBV30; size: many; J: TRBJ2-7
DNA: TGTGCCAGCAGCTGGGAGGGCCCGACGGAGGAGCAGTACTTC; CDR3: CASSWEGPTEEQYF; length: 14; D: TRBD2; V: TRBV2; size: once; J: TRBJ2-7
DNA: TGTGCCAGCAGCTTGTGGAGGTCCGAAGAACTGTTTTTT; CDR3: CASSLWRSEELFF; length: 13; D: NA; V: TRBV5-4; size: NA; J: TRBJ1-4
DNA: TGTGCCAGCAGCTTGTTGCTAGCGGGACGAACAGGTAGCACAGATACGCAGTATTTT; CDR3: CASSLLLAGRTGSTDTQYF; length: 19; D: TRBD2; V: TRBV7-8; size: NA; J: TRBJ2-3
DNA: TGTGCCACCAGCAGAGTAGGGTCTCCTCTCATGAACACTGAAGCTTTCTTT; CDR3: CATSRVGSPLMNTEAFF; length: 17; D: NA; V: TRBV15; size: many; J: TRBJ1-1
DNA: TGTGCCAGCAGCTACGCAGGGTTCACTAATGAAAAACTGTTTTTT; CDR3: CASSYAGFTNEKLFF; length: 15; D: NA; V: TRBV28; size: many; J: TRBJ1-4
DNA: TGCGCCAGCAGTATCCACGGTGAAGCTTTCTTT; CDR3: CASSIHGEAFF; length: 11; D: NA; V: TRBV5-1; size: NA; J: TRBJ1-1
DNA: TGTGCCAGCAGCTTAGTTCCGGATCAGCCCCAGCATTTT; CDR3: CASSLVPDQPQHF; length: 13; D: NA; V: TRBV7-2; size: few; J: TRBJ1-5
DNA: TGTGCCTGGAGTTCTCAGACAGCGGGAACTGGCGCAGATACGCAGTATTTT; CDR3: CAWSSQTAGTGADTQYF; length: 17; D: TRBD2; V: TRBV30; size: many; J: TRBJ2-3
DNA: TGTGCCAGCAGCTTAAACAGTTATGGGTCAGATACGCAGTATTTT; CDR3: CASSLNSYGSDTQYF; length: 15; D: NA; V: TRBV13; size: many; J: TRBJ2-3
DNA: TGTGCCAGCAGTGTTCAGCGGAACACTGAAGCTTTCTTT; CDR3: CASSVQRNTEAFF; length: 13; D: NA; V: TRBV6-1; size: many; J: TRBJ1-1
DNA: TGCAGTGCTAGACCGACGAGGGGGAACACTGAAGCTTTCTTT; CDR3: CSARPTRGNTEAFF; length: 14; D: NA; V: TRBV20-1; size: many; J: TRBJ1-1
DNA: TGTGCCACCAGTGCCGGGGGAGCGGGAGGGTCCTACAATGAGCAGTTCTTC; CDR3: CATSAGGAGGSYNEQFF; length: 17; D: TRBD2; V: TRBV24-1; size: NA; J: TRBJ2-1
DNA: TGTGCCAGCAAGGCCAGGGAGGAGGATACGCAGTATTTT; CDR3: CASKAREEDTQYF; length: 13; D: NA; V: TRBV2; size: many; J: TRBJ2-3
DNA: TGTGCCAGCAGTTTCAATGGGGGAGGTGAAAAACTGTTTTTT; CDR3: CASSFNGGGEKLFF; length: 14; D: NA; V: TRBV27; size: few; J: TRBJ1-4
DNA: TGTGCCAGCAGAAGAGCGGGAGGGCCTTTAAATGAGCAGTTCTTC; CDR3: CASRRAGGPLNEQFF; length: 15; D: TRBD2; V: TRBV5-5; size: few; J: TRBJ2-1
DNA: TGCAGTGCTAGAGATATGAGCGGGAGAAACTACAATGAGCAGTTCTTC; CDR3: CSARDMSGRNYNEQFF; length: 16; D: TRBD2; V: TRBV20-1; size: many; J: TRBJ2-1
DNA: TGTGCTAGTGGTTTGGTACCTTTCGGCGGGAGACGCTTCAATGAGCAGTTCTTC; CDR3: CASGLVPFGGRRFNEQFF; length: 18; D: TRBD2; V: TRBV12-5; size: NA; J: TRBJ2-1
DNA: TGTGCCAGCAGCCTTCCCCCCGGGACGGGGAATGAAAAACTGTTTTTT; CDR3: CASSLPPGTGNEKLFF; length: 16; D: NA; V: TRBV12-3/TRBV12-4; size: few; J: TRBJ1-4
DNA: TGCGCCAGCAGCTCCTTCCCTAACGCGAACACCGGGGAGCTGTTTTTT; CDR3: CASSSFPNANTGELFF; length: 16; D: NA; V: TRBV5-1; size: NA; J: TRBJ2-2
DNA: TGTGCCAGCAGCTTGGTAGGCGTCGCCTCTGGGGCCAACGTCCTGACTTTC; CDR3: CASSLVGVASGANVLTF; length: 17; D: NA; V: TRBV5-6; size: once; J: TRBJ2-6
DNA: TGTGCCACCAGCAGTCTAATTCCGGGGAACTACGAGCAGTACTTC; CDR3: CATSSLIPGNYEQYF; length: 15; D: NA; V: TRBV15; size: few; J: TRBJ2-7
DNA: TGTGCCAGCAGCACCGGGACAGGGAAATATGGCTACACCTTC; CDR3: CASSTGTGKYGYTF; length: 14; D: TRBD1; V: TRBV7-3; size: few; J: TRBJ1-2
DNA: TGTGCCAGCAGCGTTACCGGGGACAGAATCTACGAGCAGTACTTC; CDR3: CASSVTGDRIYEQYF; length: 15; D: TRBD1; V: TRBV9; size: NA; J: TRBJ2-7
DNA: TGTGCCAGCAGTTTACTAGGGGTTCGCTACGAGCAGTACTTC; CDR3: CASSLLGVRYEQYF; length: 14; D: NA; V: TRBV12-3/TRBV12-4; size: NA; J: TRBJ2-7
DNA: TGCGCCAGCAGCCAACCGGGACAGGGGAAGTACGAGCAGTACTTC; CDR3: CASSQPGQGKYEQYF; length: 15; D: TRBD1; V: TRBV4-1; size: few; J: TRBJ2-7
DNA: TGTGCCAGCAGAAGCCAGGGATCTTTGAGAAACACCATATATTTT; CDR3: CASRSQGSLRNTIYF; length: 15; D: NA; V: TRBV27; size: NA; J: TRBJ1-3
DNA: TGTGCCAGCAGCTTGATTCAGGGGTTCAATTCACCCCTCCACTTT; CDR3: CASSLIQGFNSPLHF; length: 15; D: NA; V: TRBV5-5; size: few; J: TRBJ1-6
DNA: TGCAGTGCACTCGGACAGGGGGCTAACTATGGCTACACCTTC; CDR3: CSALGQGANYGYTF; length: 14; D: TRBD1; V: TRBV20-1; size: few; J: TRBJ1-2